This T cell receptor beta chain emerged from a study of sequential checkpoint blockade in melanoma. Study summary: First-line arms were nivolumab then ipilimumab, or the reverse, randomized 1:1. Both treatment sequences were followed by maintenance nivolumab.

TCRdb's copy holds only in-frame clones and misses some; the assay was immunoSEQ multiplex PCR. Of tens of thousands of clones listed, about 83% were seen once; the top ten hold approximately 16%. Treatment of the sample: randomized to nivolumab then ipilimumab (arm A) or the reverse (arm B). None of the patients previously received DNA-damaging chemotherapy. PBMC sorting kept live CD3+CD8+ cells without CD19 or CD56. Germline lookup yields CDR1 LNHDA and CDR2 SQIVND (reference sequence). Trimming took 7 bases from V and 2 from J; bases not matched to a gene: 16. The length of the CDR3 is 17 residues.

The chain uses TRBV19 and TRBJ2-5, with 7 bases fitting TRBD2. Sequences were derived from CD8+ T cells sorted from blood (inferred from file names), sampled from a patient given nivolumab and ipilimumab in sequence. The TCR comes from a human donor with melanoma. This CDR3 is CASIPGRQRSNQETQYF. As DNA, the CDR3 is TGTGCCAGTATCCCCGGGAGGCAGAGAAGCAATCAAGAGACCCAGTACTTC. Complete variable domain (other parts from reference TRBV19 and TRBJ2-5): DGGITQSPKYLFRKEGQNVTLSCEQNLNHDAMYWYRQDPGQGLRLIYYSQIVNDFQKGDIAEGYSVSREKKESFPLTVTSAQKNPTAFYLCASIPGRQRSNQETQYFGPGTRLLVL.